This T cell receptor beta chain emerged from a study of tumor and adjacent non-tumor tissue in lung cancer. Study-wide findings and caveats: Normal lung showed higher cumulative top 100 clone frequency than tumor.

A modified ARM-PCR protocol with three rounds of nested PCR amplified TCRbeta. TCRdb recomputed calls from the multiplex PCR reads with MiXCR, one row per CDR3 protein. The data show tens of thousands of distinct CDR3 sequences, less than 75% seen once. This CDR3 is 16 amino acids long. Germline lookup yields CDR1 MNHEY and CDR2 SVGAGI. A word on this clonotype: Its specificity is unknown. An end of the junction does not agree with germline; a read error may underlie this.

No cell sorting was done before RNA was extracted from the tissue. Donors were chemotherapy-naive, newly diagnosed lung cancer surgical patients in China, August–November 2014. The sample consisted of lung tumor tissue. The TCR originated in a man in his fifties or sixties with non-small cell lung cancer. V usage is TRBV6-5 and J usage is TRBJ2-3, with 8 bases identical to TRBD2. The CDR3 sequence is CASSSTSGGRIDTQYF. The CDR3, as DNA: TGCGCCAGCAGCTCCACAAGCGGGGGCCGCATAGATACGCAGTATTTT.